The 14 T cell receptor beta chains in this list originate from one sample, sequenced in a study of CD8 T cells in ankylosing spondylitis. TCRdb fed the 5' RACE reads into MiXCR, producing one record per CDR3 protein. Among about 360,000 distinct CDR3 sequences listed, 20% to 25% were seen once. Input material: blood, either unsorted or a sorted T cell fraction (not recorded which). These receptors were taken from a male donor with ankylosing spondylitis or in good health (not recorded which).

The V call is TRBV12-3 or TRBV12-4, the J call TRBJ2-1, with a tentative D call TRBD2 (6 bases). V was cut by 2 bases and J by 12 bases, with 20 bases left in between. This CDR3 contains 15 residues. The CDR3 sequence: CASSLPEDYQQGQFF. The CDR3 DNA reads TGTGCCAGCAGTTTACCTGAGGACTATCAGCAGGGGCAGTTCTTC.

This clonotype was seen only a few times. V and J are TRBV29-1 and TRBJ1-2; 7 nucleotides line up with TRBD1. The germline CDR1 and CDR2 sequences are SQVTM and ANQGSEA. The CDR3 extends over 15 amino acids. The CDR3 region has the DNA TGCGGGCTCCGGGACAGCCACGAAAATAACTATGGCTACACCTTC. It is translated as CGLRDSHENNYGYTF.

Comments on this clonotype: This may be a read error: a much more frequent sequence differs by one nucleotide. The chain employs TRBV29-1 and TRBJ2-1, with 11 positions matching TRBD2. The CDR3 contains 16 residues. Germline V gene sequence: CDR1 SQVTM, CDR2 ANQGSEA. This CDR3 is CSVERLAGGQYKEQFF. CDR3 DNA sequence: TGCAGCGTTGAAAGGCTAGCGGGGGGCCAGTACAAAGAGCAGTTCTTC.

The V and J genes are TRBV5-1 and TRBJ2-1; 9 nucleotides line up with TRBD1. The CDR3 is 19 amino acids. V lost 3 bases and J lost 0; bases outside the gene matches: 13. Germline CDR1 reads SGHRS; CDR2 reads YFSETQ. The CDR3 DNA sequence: TGCGCCAGCAGCTCCCACGGACAGGGGTTTTCGAGCTCCTACAATGAGCAGTTCTTC. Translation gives CASSSHGQGFSSSYNEQFF.

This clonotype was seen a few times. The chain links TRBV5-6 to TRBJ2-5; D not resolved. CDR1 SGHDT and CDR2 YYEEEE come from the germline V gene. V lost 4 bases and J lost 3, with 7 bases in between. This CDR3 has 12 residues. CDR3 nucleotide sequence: TGTGCCAGCAGCCCCCAAGAAGAGACCCAGTACTTC. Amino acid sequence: CASSPQEETQYF.

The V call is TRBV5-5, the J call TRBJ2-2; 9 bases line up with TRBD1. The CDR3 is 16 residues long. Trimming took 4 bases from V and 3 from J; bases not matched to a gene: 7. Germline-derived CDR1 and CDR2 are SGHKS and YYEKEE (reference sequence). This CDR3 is CASSPRQGEDTGELFF. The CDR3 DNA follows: TGTGCCAGCAGCCCCCGACAGGGGGAGGACACCGGGGAGCTGTTTTTT.

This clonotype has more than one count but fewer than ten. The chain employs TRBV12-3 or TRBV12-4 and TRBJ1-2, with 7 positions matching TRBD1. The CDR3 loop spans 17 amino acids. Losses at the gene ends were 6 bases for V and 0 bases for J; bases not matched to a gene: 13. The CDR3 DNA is TGTGCCAGCAGGACCCAGACAGGGCCCTCAGCTAACTATGGCTACACCTTC. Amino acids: CASRTQTGPSANYGYTF.

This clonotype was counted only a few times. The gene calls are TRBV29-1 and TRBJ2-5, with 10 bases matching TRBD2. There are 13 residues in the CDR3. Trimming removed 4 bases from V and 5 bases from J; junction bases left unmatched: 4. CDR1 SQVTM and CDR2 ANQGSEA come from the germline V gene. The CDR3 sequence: CSVAAGGPETQYF. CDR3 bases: TGCAGCGTTGCAGCGGGGGGGCCGGAGACCCAGTACTTC.

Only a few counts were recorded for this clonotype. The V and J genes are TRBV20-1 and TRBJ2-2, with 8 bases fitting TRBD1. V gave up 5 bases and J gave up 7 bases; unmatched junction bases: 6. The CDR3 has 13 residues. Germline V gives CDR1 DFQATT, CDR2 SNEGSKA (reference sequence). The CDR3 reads CSALQGAGGELFF. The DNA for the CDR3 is TGCAGTGCTCTTCAGGGGGCGGGCGGGGAGCTGTTTTTT.

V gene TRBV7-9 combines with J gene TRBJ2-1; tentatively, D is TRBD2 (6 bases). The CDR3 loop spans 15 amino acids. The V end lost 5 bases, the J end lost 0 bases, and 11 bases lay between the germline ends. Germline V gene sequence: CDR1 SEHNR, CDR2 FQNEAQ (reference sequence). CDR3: CASSGMGGSYNEQFF. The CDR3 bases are TGTGCCAGCAGCGGAATGGGGGGCTCCTACAATGAGCAGTTCTTC.

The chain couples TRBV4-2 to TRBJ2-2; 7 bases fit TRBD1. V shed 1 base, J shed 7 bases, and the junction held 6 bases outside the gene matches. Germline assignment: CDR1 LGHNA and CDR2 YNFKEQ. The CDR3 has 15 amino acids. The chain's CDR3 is CASSQATGLVGELFF. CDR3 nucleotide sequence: TGTGCCAGCAGCCAAGCGACAGGGTTGGTCGGGGAGCTGTTTTTT.

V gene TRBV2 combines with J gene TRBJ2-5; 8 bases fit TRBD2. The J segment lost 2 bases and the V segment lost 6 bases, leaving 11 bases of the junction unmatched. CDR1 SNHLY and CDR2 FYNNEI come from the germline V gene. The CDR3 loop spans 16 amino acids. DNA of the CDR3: TGTGCCAGCAGATCGCGGGGGGCCGGGATACAAGAGACCCAGTACTTC. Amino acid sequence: CASRSRGAGIQETQYF.

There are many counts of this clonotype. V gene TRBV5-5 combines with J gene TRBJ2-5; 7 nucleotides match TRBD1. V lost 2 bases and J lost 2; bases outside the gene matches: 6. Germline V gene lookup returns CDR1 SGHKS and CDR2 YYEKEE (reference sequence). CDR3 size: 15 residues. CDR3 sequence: CASSFYLDRQETQYF. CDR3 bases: TGTGCCAGCAGCTTCTACTTGGACAGGCAAGAGACCCAGTACTTC.

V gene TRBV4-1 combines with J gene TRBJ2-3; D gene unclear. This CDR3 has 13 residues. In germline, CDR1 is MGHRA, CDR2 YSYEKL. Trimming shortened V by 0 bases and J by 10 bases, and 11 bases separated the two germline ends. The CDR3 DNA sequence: TGCGCCAGCAGCCAAGATGGCGCCCTCCCGCAGTATTTT. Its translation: CASSQDGALPQYF.